The TCR beta chain described here comes from a study of OX40 agonist ivuxolimab in advanced cancers. Study-wide findings and caveats: The mean number of expanded clones was higher in CD8+ T cells than in CD4+.

Germline CDR1 and CDR2: LNHDA and SQIVND (reference sequence). V lost 3 bases to trimming and J lost 0 bases, with 14 bases between them. The CDR3 sequence is 16 residues long. As regards this clone: Its antigen is as yet unknown.

The data were produced by immunoSEQ multiplex PCR, yet TCRdb's version contains in-frame clones alone and is incomplete. The sample lists fewer than 90,000 clones; around 91% were seen once. The input for sequencing was CD4+ or CD8+ T cells sorted from blood, taken in a trial of the OX40 agonist ivuxolimab. The chain carries TRBV19 and TRBJ1-1; D remains ambiguous. This clonotype originated in an adult with an advanced solid tumor such as melanoma, head and neck, liver or kidney cancer. The CDR3 DNA sequence: TGTGCCAGTAGTATCGGGGTCAGCCAAATGAACACTGAAGCTTTCTTT. It is translated as CASSIGVSQMNTEAFF.